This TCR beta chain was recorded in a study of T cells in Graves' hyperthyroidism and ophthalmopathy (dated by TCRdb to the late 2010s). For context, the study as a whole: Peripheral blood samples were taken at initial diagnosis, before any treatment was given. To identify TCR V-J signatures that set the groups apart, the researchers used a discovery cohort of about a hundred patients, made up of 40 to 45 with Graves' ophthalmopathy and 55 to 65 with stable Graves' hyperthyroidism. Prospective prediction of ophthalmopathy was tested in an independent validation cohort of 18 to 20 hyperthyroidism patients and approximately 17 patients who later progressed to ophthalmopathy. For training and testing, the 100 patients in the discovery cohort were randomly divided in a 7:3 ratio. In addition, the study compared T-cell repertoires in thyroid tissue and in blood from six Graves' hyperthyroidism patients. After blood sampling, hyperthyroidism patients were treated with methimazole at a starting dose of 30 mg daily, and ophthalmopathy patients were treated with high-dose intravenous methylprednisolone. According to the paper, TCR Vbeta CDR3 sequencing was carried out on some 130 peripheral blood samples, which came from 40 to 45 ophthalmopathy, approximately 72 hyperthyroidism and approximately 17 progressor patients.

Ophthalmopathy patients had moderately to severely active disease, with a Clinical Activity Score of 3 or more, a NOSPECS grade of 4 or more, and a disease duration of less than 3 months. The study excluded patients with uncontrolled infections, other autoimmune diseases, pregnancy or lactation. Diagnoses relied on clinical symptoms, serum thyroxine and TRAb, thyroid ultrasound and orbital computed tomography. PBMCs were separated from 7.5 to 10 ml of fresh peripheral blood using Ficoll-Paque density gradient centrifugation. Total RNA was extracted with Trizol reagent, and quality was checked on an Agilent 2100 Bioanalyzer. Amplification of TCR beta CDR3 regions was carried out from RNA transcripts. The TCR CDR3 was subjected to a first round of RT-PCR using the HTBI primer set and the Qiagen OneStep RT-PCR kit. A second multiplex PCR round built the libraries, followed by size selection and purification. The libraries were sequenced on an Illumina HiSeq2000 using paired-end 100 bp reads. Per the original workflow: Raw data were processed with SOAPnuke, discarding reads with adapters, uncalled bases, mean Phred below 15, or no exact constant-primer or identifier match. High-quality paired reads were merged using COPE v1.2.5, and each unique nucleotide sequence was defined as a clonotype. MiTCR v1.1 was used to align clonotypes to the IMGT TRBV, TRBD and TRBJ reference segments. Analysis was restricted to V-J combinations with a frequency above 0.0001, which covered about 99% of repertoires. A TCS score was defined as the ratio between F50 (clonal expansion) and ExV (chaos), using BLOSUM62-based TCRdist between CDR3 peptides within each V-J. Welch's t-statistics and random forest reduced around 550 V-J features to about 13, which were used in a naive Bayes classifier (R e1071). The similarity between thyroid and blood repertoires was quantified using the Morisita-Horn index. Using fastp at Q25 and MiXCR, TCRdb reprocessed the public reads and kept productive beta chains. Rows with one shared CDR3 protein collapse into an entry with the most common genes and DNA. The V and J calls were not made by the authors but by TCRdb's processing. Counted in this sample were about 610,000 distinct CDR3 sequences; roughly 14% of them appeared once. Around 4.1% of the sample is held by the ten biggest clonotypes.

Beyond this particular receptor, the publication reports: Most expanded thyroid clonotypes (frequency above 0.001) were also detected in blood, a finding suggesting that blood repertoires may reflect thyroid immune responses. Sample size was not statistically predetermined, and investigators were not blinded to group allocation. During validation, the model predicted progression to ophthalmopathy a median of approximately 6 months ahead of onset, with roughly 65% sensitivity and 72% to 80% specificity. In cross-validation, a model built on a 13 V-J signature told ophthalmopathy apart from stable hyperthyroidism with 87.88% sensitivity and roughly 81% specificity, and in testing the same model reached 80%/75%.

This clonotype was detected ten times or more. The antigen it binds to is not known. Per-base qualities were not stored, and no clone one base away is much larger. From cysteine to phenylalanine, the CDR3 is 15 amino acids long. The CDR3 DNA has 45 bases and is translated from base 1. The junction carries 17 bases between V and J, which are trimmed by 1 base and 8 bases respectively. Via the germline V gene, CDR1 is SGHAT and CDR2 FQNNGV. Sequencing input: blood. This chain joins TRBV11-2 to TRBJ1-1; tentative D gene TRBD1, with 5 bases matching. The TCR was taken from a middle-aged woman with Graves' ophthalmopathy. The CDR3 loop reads CASSLGMGPLVEAFF. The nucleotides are TGTGCCAGCAGCTTAGGGATGGGACCTCTCGTGGAAGCTTTCTTT. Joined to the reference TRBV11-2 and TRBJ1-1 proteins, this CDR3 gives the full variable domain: EAGVAQSPRYKIIEKRQSVAFWCNPISGHATLYWYQQILGQGPKLLIQFQNNGVVDDSQLPKDRFSAERLKGVDSTLKIQPAKLEDSAVYLCASSLGMGPLVEAFFGQGTRLTVV.